This T cell receptor (beta chain) was sequenced during a study of control samples from healthy donors and cancer patients. CDR3 length: 16 residues. Trimming took 5 bases from V and 5 from J, leaving 18 bases between them. Looked up from germline, CDR1 is LNHDA and CDR2 is SQIVND (reference sequence). The repertoire was sequenced with immunoSEQ multiplex PCR; TCRdb's copy has only in-frame clones and lacks some. In the table there are 100,000 or so clones, 79% of which are singletons. Sequencing used blood. This sequence originates from a woman aged 25 to 39 in good health. J is TRBJ2-2 and V is TRBV19; D may be TRBD1 (6 bases). The CDR3 spells CASSPRRGWETGELFF. DNA of the CDR3: TGTGCCAGTAGTCCTAGAAGGGGGTGGGAAACCGGGGAGCTGTTTTTT.